The 31 T cell receptor beta chains below were found in one sample sequenced in a study of T cells in pancreatic ductal adenocarcinoma. No neoadjuvant therapy was given to the selected pancreatic ductal adenocarcinoma patients before their surgery. TCRdb's table, derived via immunoSEQ multiplex PCR, lists solely in-frame clones and lacks some. This sample has over 15,000 clones, with 88% found just once. The sequenced sample was PBMCs. Receptor source: a human donor with pancreatic ductal adenocarcinoma.

The J gene is TRBJ2-5, the V gene TRBV18, with D possibly matching TRBD1 (7 bases). The CDR3 consists of 14 residues. The V gene lost 2 bases and the J gene lost 5 bases, with 12 bases spanning the gap. Per the germline V gene, CDR1 is KGHSH and CDR2 is LQKENI. Here the CDR3 reads CASSPSAGGETQYF. In DNA, the CDR3 is TGTGCCAGCTCACCATCGGCAGGGGGGGAGACCCAGTACTTC. The entire variable domain, with the rest obtained from reference TRBV18 and TRBJ2-5, is as follows: NAGVMQNPRHLVRRRGQEARLRCSPMKGHSHVYWYRQLPEEGLKFMVYLQKENIIDESGMPKERFSAEFPKEGPSILRIQQVVRGDSAAYFCASSPSAGGETQYFGPGTRLLVL.

This clone appeared a few times. The genes are TRBV28 and TRBJ1-5; a possible D gene is TRBD1 (5 bases). Germline CDR1 reads MDHEN; CDR2 reads SYDVKM. Trimming cost V 6 bases and J 9 bases, with 12 bases left between them. The CDR3 is 12 residues long. This chain's CDR3 is CASSDIDRPQHF. The CDR3 DNA sequence: TGTGCCAGCAGCGACATCGACAGGCCCCAGCATTTT. Based on the CDR3 plus reference TRBV28 and TRBJ1-5, the full variable domain is DVKVTQSSRYLVKRTGEKVFLECVQDMDHENMFWYRQDPGLGLRLIYFSYDVKMKEKGDIPEGYSVSREKKERFSLILESASTNQTSMYLCASSDIDRPQHFGDGTRLSIL.

V usage is TRBV5-4 and J usage is TRBJ2-3, with TRBD2 matching 8 bases. Germline loops: CDR1 SGHNT, CDR2 YYREEE (reference sequence). V dropped 2 bases and J dropped 0; count of bases not matched to a gene: 2. CDR3 length: 15 residues. The DNA for the CDR3 is TGTGCCAGCAGCTTTCGGGGGGGGAGCACAGATACGCAGTATTTT. Protein sequence: CASSFRGGSTDTQYF.

The rearrangement uses TRBV29-1 and TRBJ2-5, with D perhaps matching TRBD1 (6 bases). The CDR3 spans 13 residues. Germline-derived CDR1 and CDR2 are SQVTM and ANQGSEA. Trimming removed 7 bases from V and 1 base from J, with 13 bases in between. This chain's CDR3 is CSASRGTQETQYF. The CDR3 DNA reads as TGCAGCGCCTCAAGGGGGACCCAAGAGACCCAGTACTTC.

The V call is TRBV27, the J call TRBJ1-5; TRBD1 is a possible D gene (6 bases). V lost 0 bases to trimming and J lost 6 bases, with 12 bases between them. The germline V gene encodes CDR1 MNHEY and CDR2 SMNVEV (reference sequence). The CDR3 covers 15 residues. CDR3 DNA: TGTGCCAGCAGTTTATCATACAGGGAGGGTCAGCCCCAGCATTTT. The encoded protein is CASSLSYREGQPQHF.

The chain combines TRBV11-2 with TRBJ1-6; 7 bases align to TRBD1. V gave up 5 bases and J gave up 5 bases; unmatched junction bases: 9. CDR3 size: 16 residues. The germline CDR1 and CDR2 sequences are SGHAT and FQNNGV. DNA for the CDR3: TGTGCCAGCAGCCTTACGTGGGACAGTAATAATTCACCCCTCCACTTT. It is translated as CASSLTWDSNNSPLHF.

This chain links TRBV5-4 with TRBJ1-2, with 7 bases fitting TRBD1. The CDR3 runs to 15 residues. V lost 2 bases and J lost 8; bases outside the gene matches: 12. The germline CDR1 and CDR2 sequences are SGHNT and YYREEE (reference sequence). CDR3 region: CASSFPGQRSLGYTF. CDR3 sequence (DNA): TGTGCCAGCAGCTTTCCGGGACAGAGGAGCCTGGGCTACACCTTC.

The chain's CDR3 is CASSKGQINQPQHF. The CDR3 DNA sequence: TGTGCCAGTAGTAAGGGACAGATCAATCAGCCCCAGCATTTT. This sequence joins TRBV19 and TRBJ1-5; 7 bases fit TRBD1. The junction had 3 bases not matched to a gene; V was cut back by 4 bases and J by 3 bases. Germline CDR1 LNHDA, CDR2 SQIVND (reference sequence). The CDR3 has 14 amino acids.

The chain links TRBV7-3 to TRBJ1-2; 9 nucleotides match TRBD1. Germline CDR1 and CDR2: SGHTA and FQGTGA. V shed 5 bases, J shed 8 bases, and the junction held 18 bases outside the gene matches. This CDR3 has 17 residues. The CDR3: CASSPYKPGQGWEGYTF. The CDR3 DNA sequence: TGTGCCAGCAGCCCCTACAAGCCCGGACAGGGGTGGGAAGGCTACACCTTC.

This chain connects TRBV2 to TRBJ2-2, with D possibly matching TRBD1 (5 bases). V shed 7 bases and J shed 1 base, with 10 bases lying between them. The CDR3 length is 14 residues. Germline V gene data show CDR1 as SNHLY and CDR2 as FYNNEI. The CDR3 DNA reads as TGTGCCAGCAAGATGACAGTGAACACCGGGGAGCTGTTTTTT. Its protein is CASKMTVNTGELFF.

The rearrangement links TRBV7-2 to TRBJ1-3; 8 bases fit TRBD1. CDR3 length equals 18 residues. Trimming removed 1 base from V and 0 bases from J; junction bases left unmatched: 8. The germline V gene encodes CDR1 SGHTA and CDR2 FQGNSA. CDR3 loop: CASSLEGQGPFSGNTIYF. CDR3 DNA: TGTGCCAGCAGCTTAGAAGGACAGGGCCCTTTCTCTGGAAACACCATATATTTT.

V is TRBV5-1 and J is TRBJ1-6; possible D gene TRBD1, 5 bases. The germline CDR1 and CDR2 sequences are SGHRS and YFSETQ. The CDR3 runs to 18 residues. V lost 4 bases to trimming and J lost 0 bases, with 17 bases between them. CDR3 bases: TGCGCCAGCAGCCCCCAAGGGGAATCGAGCTCCTATAATTCACCCCTCCACTTT. Amino acid sequence: CASSPQGESSSYNSPLHF.

The rearrangement uses TRBV6-1 and TRBJ1-2, with a weak D call TRBD1 (6 bases). Between the trimmed V and J ends, which lost 3 bases and 13 bases, there was a span of 18 bases. Germline-derived CDR1 and CDR2 are MNHNS and SASEGT. The length of the CDR3 is 13 residues. The CDR3 DNA follows: TGTGCCAGCAGTGACTCAGGGGTCGGGGCGGCCACCTTC. Protein product: CASSDSGVGAATF.

This clone has just one count. The rearrangement joins TRBV4-3 to TRBJ2-1, with D unclear. The CDR3 runs 15 residues. V was shortened by 4 bases and J by 3 bases, with 13 bases between the two germline ends. Per the germline V gene, CDR1 is LGHNA and CDR2 is YSLEER. The CDR3 region is CASSPYTGDYNEQFF. The DNA for the CDR3 is TGCGCCAGCAGCCCCTATACCGGAGACTACAATGAGCAGTTCTTC.

The count of this clone is one. The genes are TRBV7-8 and TRBJ1-6; D is undetermined. In germline, CDR1 is SGHVS, CDR2 FQNEAQ. The CDR3 is 13 amino acids. The ends were cut back, 3 bases at V and 7 bases at J, with 7 bases in the middle. The CDR3 here is CASSFQSNSPLHF. The CDR3 DNA is TGTGCCAGCAGCTTCCAATCCAATTCACCCCTCCACTTT.

The gene calls are TRBV9 and TRBJ2-3; the match to TRBD2 covers 7 bases. V dropped 2 bases and J dropped 3; count of bases not matched to a gene: 9. The germline CDR1 and CDR2 sequences are SGDLS and YYNGEE. CDR3 length: 16 amino acids. The DNA of the CDR3 is TGTGCCAGCAGCGTCTCCCCGGGACTACCGACAGATACGCAGTATTTT. Translated: CASSVSPGLPTDTQYF. Complete variable domain (other parts from reference TRBV9 and TRBJ2-3): DSGVTQTPKHLITATGQRVTLRCSPRSGDLSVYWYQQSLDQGLQFLIQYYNGEERAKGNILERFSAQQFPDLHSELNLSSLELGDSALYFCASSVSPGLPTDTQYFGPGTRLTVL.

The chain is built from TRBV5-1 and TRBJ1-3; no clear D gene. Germline V lookup: CDR1 SGHRS, CDR2 YFSETQ. Trimming stripped 4 bases from V and 0 bases from J, with 8 bases between. CDR3 length: 14 amino acids. The CDR3 is CASSPGPSGNTIYF. In DNA form, the CDR3 reads TGCGCCAGCAGCCCTGGGCCCTCTGGAAACACCATATATTTT.

Only one count was recorded for this clone. The chain recombines TRBV6-5 with TRBJ2-6, with D hard to call. The CDR3 extends over 15 amino acids. Germline CDR1 is MNHEY and CDR2 is SVGAGI. The V and J ends lost 2 bases and 2 bases respectively, with 7 bases between them. The CDR3 loop is CASSYVRAGANVLTF. The CDR3 DNA follows: TGTGCCAGCAGTTACGTCCGGGCTGGGGCCAACGTCCTGACTTTC.

This sequence joins TRBV5-1 and TRBJ2-3; 9 bases fit TRBD1. CDR3 length: 14 amino acids. Trimming took 8 bases from V and 3 from J; bases not matched to a gene: 7. Germline assignment: CDR1 SGHRS and CDR2 YFSETQ. The CDR3 protein is CASRTGQGTDTQYF. CDR3 in DNA: TGCGCCAGTCGGACGGGACAGGGAACAGATACGCAGTATTTT.

The DNA of the CDR3 is TGTGCCAGCAGCCAAGACTACACAGATACGCAGTATTTT. This encodes CASSQDYTDTQYF. The V gene is TRBV7-2, the J gene TRBJ2-3, with D possibly being TRBD2 (5 bases). V was cut by 5 bases and J by 2 bases, with 8 bases left in between. The CDR3 totals 13 residues. CDR1 and CDR2 from the germline V gene are SGHTA and FQGNSA. The whole variable domain, filled in from reference TRBV7-2 and TRBJ2-3, reads GAGVSQSPSNKVTEKGKDVELRCDPISGHTALYWYRQSLGQGLEFLIYFQGNSAPDKSGLPSDRFSAERTGGSVSTLTIQRTQQEDSAVYLCASSQDYTDTQYFGPGTRLTVL.

This rearrangement joins TRBV7-2 to TRBJ1-4, with D tentatively TRBD1 (5 bases). The V and J ends lost 6 bases and 7 bases respectively, with 9 bases between them. This CDR3 has 12 residues. The germline V gene has CDR1 SGHTA and CDR2 FQGNSA. The CDR3 protein is CASSSQGEKLFF. The CDR3 nucleotides are TGTGCCAGCAGTTCCCAGGGTGAAAAACTGTTTTTT. The full variable domain, with the rest looked up from reference TRBV7-2 and TRBJ1-4, is GAGVSQSPSNKVTEKGKDVELRCDPISGHTALYWYRQSLGQGLEFLIYFQGNSAPDKSGLPSDRFSAERTGGSVSTLTIQRTQQEDSAVYLCASSSQGEKLFFGSGTQLSVL.

The chain carries TRBV18 and TRBJ2-1; 8 bases align to TRBD2. J was trimmed by 0 bases and V by 0 bases; bases with no gene match: 10. Germline V lookup: CDR1 KGHSH, CDR2 LQKENI. This CDR3 contains 19 residues. CDR3 nucleotides: TGTGCCAGCTCACCACCATTGTTAGCGGGGCCTTCCTCCTACAATGAGCAGTTCTTC. Protein sequence: CASSPPLLAGPSSYNEQFF.

The chain joins TRBV6-6 to TRBJ1-1; D gene ambiguous. This CDR3 region has 14 residues. Between the trimmed V and J ends, which lost 6 bases and 5 bases, there was a span of 16 bases. Germline CDR1 MNHNY, CDR2 SVGAGI (reference sequence). In DNA form, the CDR3 reads TGTGCCAGCAGCCCTAGTGGAGTAATTACTGAAGCTTTCTTT. This encodes CASSPSGVITEAFF.

The chain joins TRBV7-2 to TRBJ2-3; 9 positions agree with TRBD1. This CDR3 is 15 amino acids long. Trimming at V came to 10 bases and at J to 5 bases, leaving 13 bases not matched to a gene. Germline lookup yields CDR1 SGHTA and CDR2 FQGNSA. The CDR3 sequence is CAMGTGGGAGDTQYF. The CDR3 DNA is TGTGCCATGGGCACAGGGGGCGGCGCTGGAGATACGCAGTATTTT.

V gene TRBV19 combines with J gene TRBJ1-4; the D gene is possibly TRBD1 (5 bases). The CDR3 runs 14 residues. CDR1 and CDR2 from the germline V gene are LNHDA and SQIVND (reference sequence). Trimming pared 6 bases from V and 3 bases from J, leaving 11 bases between. CDR3 protein: CASSARQSNEKLFF. The CDR3 nucleotides are TGTGCCAGTAGCGCGCGACAGTCTAATGAAAAACTGTTTTTT.

This clone was observed a single time. The V gene is TRBV19, the J gene TRBJ1-5; 7 bases fit TRBD1. CDR1 and CDR2 from the germline V gene are LNHDA and SQIVND (reference sequence). The CDR3 covers 15 residues. The trim removed 7 bases at V and 3 bases at J, leaving 9 bases unmatched. The CDR3 loop reads CASISLGQSNQPQHF. In DNA, the CDR3 is TGTGCCAGTATATCATTGGGACAGTCCAATCAGCCCCAGCATTTT.

The rearrangement joins TRBV7-2 to TRBJ1-5; D gene ambiguous. Looked up from germline, CDR1 is SGHTA and CDR2 is FQGNSA. Trimming left V 1 base short and J 3 bases short, with 4 bases between. The CDR3 spans 13 residues. CDR3 loop: CASSLELNQPQHF. The CDR3 DNA follows: TGTGCCAGCAGCTTAGAACTCAATCAGCCCCAGCATTTT.

This chain uses TRBV5-1 with TRBJ1-1; unclear D gene. Trimming took 4 bases from V and 1 from J, leaving 14 bases between them. There are 15 residues in the CDR3. Germline V lookup: CDR1 SGHRS, CDR2 YFSETQ. This CDR3 is CASSPRGSGNTEAFF. The CDR3 region has the DNA TGCGCCAGCAGCCCCCGGGGAAGCGGGAACACTGAAGCTTTCTTT.

This rearrangement joins TRBV9 to TRBJ2-2; D perhaps matches TRBD1 (6 bases). This CDR3 contains 16 residues. The germline gives CDR1 SGDLS, CDR2 YYNGEE. V was pared by 0 bases and J by 3 bases, with 12 bases between. CDR3 in amino acids: CASSVEGDTHTGELFF. The CDR3 DNA sequence: TGTGCCAGCAGCGTAGAGGGGGACACTCACACCGGGGAGCTGTTTTTT.

The V gene is TRBV5-4, the J gene TRBJ2-3, with 11 nucleotides matching TRBD2. This CDR3 comprises 16 residues. Unmatched junction bases numbered 7, after V lost 4 bases and J lost 3 bases. Germline assignment: CDR1 SGHNT and CDR2 YYREEE (reference sequence). The CDR3 protein is CASSAPTSGGTDTQYF. The CDR3 DNA reads TGTGCCAGCAGCGCGCCTACTAGCGGGGGTACAGATACGCAGTATTTT.

The chain links TRBV7-9 to TRBJ1-1, with D possibly being TRBD1 (6 bases). The CDR3 extends over 16 amino acids. Germline lookup yields CDR1 SEHNR and CDR2 FQNEAQ (reference sequence). V gave up 4 bases and J gave up 4 bases, with 19 bases separating them. The chain's CDR3 is CASSSADRPVVTEAFF. The DNA of the CDR3 is TGTGCCAGCAGCTCAGCAGACAGGCCGGTTGTCACTGAAGCTTTCTTT. Filled out from reference TRBV7-9 and TRBJ1-1, the complete variable domain reads DTGVSQNPRHKITKRGQNVTFRCDPISEHNRLYWYRQTLGQGPEFLTYFQNEAQLEKSRLLSDRFSAERPKGSFSTLEIQRTEQGDSAMYLCASSSADRPVVTEAFFGQGTRLTVV.